The text below deals with one T cell receptor delta chain. In its sample, this clone was seen a few times. Its antigen is still unknown. No base quality information exists; no much larger clone differs at one position. The identical CDR3 is also encoded by other nucleotide sequences in the sample. The data derive from a study of Vδ1+ human thymocytes (dated by TCRdb to the late 2010s). About the study as a whole: The study characterised mRNA-level TRG and TRD CDR3 repertoires of highly purified Vdelta1+ thymocytes from young children as a data resource. The multiplex-based CDR3 amplicon strategy had previously been validated against 5'RACE-based CDR3 amplicon generation methods. Broad study findings and their caveats: The use of highly purified populations and single-cell validation was advised by the authors, since misinterpretation of bulk repertoire data could be caused by unexpected Vdelta2 sequences. Numerous TRG clonotypes were shared among donors (up to about 6.9x10^3), while TRD repertoires were essentially private (a maximum of about 120 shared). Thymic TRG and TRD repertoires appeared highly polyclonal with Gaussian CDR3 length distributions, unlike oligoclonal peripheral blood repertoires. Even though sort purity was high, approximately 21% of thymic TRD sequences were Vdelta2 (and few were Vdelta3), which was not the case for the peripheral blood Vdelta1+ controls. Because no clustering by age or sex was observed, donors were not stratified by these variables in the analyses.

Taken from the germline V gene, the CDR1 and CDR2 loops are TSWWSYY and QGS. V is cut by 0 bases and J by 0 bases, and the space between the germline ends is 5 bases. Measured from the cysteine to the phenylalanine, the CDR3 is 14 residues long. Left in the record is the CDR3 DNA by itself, 42 bases read in frame from the first base. Thymic samples were depleted of alphabeta T cells, then CD3+ TCRVdelta1+ TCRVdelta2- thymocytes were FACS-sorted. The purity of the sorted Vdelta1+ thymocytes was between roughly 97% and 99.6%. Thymic specimens were obtained from 8 paediatric patients, aged from roughly 5 days to 17 months, who were undergoing corrective cardiac surgery. Thymic tissue was dispersed and mononuclear cells isolated on a Histopaque-1077 density gradient. The staining antibodies were anti-TCRVdelta1 clone TS8.2, anti-TCRVdelta2 clone B6, anti-CD3 clone HIT3a and anti-TCRalphabeta clone IP26.

RNA extraction was performed with the RNeasy mini kit, and reverse transcription was done with Superscript III. CDR3 amplicons were generated by multiplex PCR with pooled V-gene forward primers and a constant-region reverse primer carrying Illumina adaptor overhangs. Amplicons were gel-purified, then indexed with Nextera index primers over around 8 extra PCR cycles and purified with AMPure XP beads. Sequencing of libraries was performed on an Illumina MiSeq using paired-end 250 bp reads, dual indexing and a 20% PhiX spike-in. Regarding the original processing steps: FastQC was used to check read quality, and ea-utils fastq-join was used to merge TRG read pairs. Annotation of sequences was performed with IMGT/HighV-QUEST, only productive sequences with unambiguous V-gene assignment were retained, and clonotypes were defined by identical CDR3 sequence. For downstream analysis, VDJtools 1.1.1, tcR 2.2.3, Treemap and vegan Shannon diversity in R 3.4.4 were used. Clonotypes were called again by TCRdb from the public reads via CATT, and duplicate nucleotide sequences were then merged into one entry. The authors' filters were not applied to this entry. Within this sample are over 45,000 delta-chain clones, with about 16% of them counted one time only. About 0.35% of the sample belongs to the ten largest clones.

This chain is built from TRDV1 and TRDJ1; the D gene identity is not certain. The sample comprised Vdelta1+ gamma-delta thymocytes from the thymus. What the cell subset or site label conveys for this sample: FACS-sorted CD3+ TCRalphabeta- TCRVdelta1+ TCRVdelta2- thymocytes. This receptor was identified in a girl less than two years old who had congenital heart surgery. The CDR3 region has the sequence CALGELVYTDKLIF. Here is the DNA: TGTGCTCTTGGGGAACTAGTCTACACCGATAAACTCATCTTT.